A single sample gave rise to the 25 T cell receptor beta chains below, sequenced in a study of T cells in Graves' hyperthyroidism and ophthalmopathy. TCR beta CDR3 regions were amplified from RNA transcripts. With the HTBI primer set, the TCR CDR3 went through a first round of RT-PCR. Each CDR3 protein gets one entry after TCRdb re-called the multiplex PCR reads with MiXCR. The top ten clones hold 9.5% to 13% of a sample with under 800,000 distinct CDR3 sequences, around 13% of them seen once. The sequenced sample was blood. Receptors were obtained from a woman younger than 35 with Graves' hyperthyroidism.

This clonotype was counted at least ten times. V usage is TRBV20-1 and J usage is TRBJ2-7, with D uncertain. The CDR3 sequence is 13 residues long. Per the germline V gene, CDR1 is DFQATT and CDR2 is SNEGSKA (reference sequence). The germline V and J ends were trimmed by 5 bases and 0 bases, with 11 bases remaining between them. CDR3 sequence reads: CSADDSTSYEQYF. CDR3 coding DNA: TGCAGTGCTGACGATAGTACCTCCTACGAGCAGTACTTC.

The chain employs TRBV4-2 and TRBJ2-3, with 7 bases aligning to TRBD2. The V segment lost 1 base and the J segment 0 bases; nucleotides outside the gene matches: 10. From germline, CDR1 is LGHNA and CDR2 YNFKEQ. This CDR3 has 18 amino acids. The CDR3 protein is CASSQGGSGVSSTDTQYF. The CDR3 DNA sequence: TGTGCCAGCAGCCAAGGCGGGAGCGGGGTTTCTAGCACAGATACGCAGTATTTT.

This clonotype was picked up many times. This chain uses TRBV7-2 with TRBJ1-1, with a weak D call TRBD1 (6 bases). CDR3 length: 14 residues. Trimming took off 5 bases at V and 0 bases at J, with 10 bases between the two ends. Germline assignment: CDR1 SGHTA and CDR2 FQGNSA. Written as DNA, the CDR3 is TGTGCCAGCAGCCCCAGGGGCTTGAACACTGAAGCTTTCTTT. Translation: CASSPRGLNTEAFF. The complete variable domain, with remaining parts taken from reference TRBV7-2 and TRBJ1-1, reads GAGVSQSPSNKVTEKGKDVELRCDPISGHTALYWYRQSLGQGLEFLIYFQGNSAPDKSGLPSDRFSAERTGGSVSTLTIQRTQQEDSAVYLCASSPRGLNTEAFFGQGTRLTVV.

This clonotype was seen repeatedly, ten times or more. The chain joins TRBV6-1 to TRBJ1-5; possible D gene TRBD1, 5 bases. The germline CDR1 and CDR2 sequences are MNHNS and SASEGT. This CDR3 has 14 residues. Trimming removed 5 bases from V and 0 bases from J, with 8 bases in between. CDR3: CASSRTSSNQPQHF. CDR3 nucleotide sequence: TGTGCCAGCAGTCGGACATCTAGCAATCAGCCCCAGCATTTT.

The CDR3: CASRATGAGNTIYF. The CDR3 DNA reads TGCGCCAGCAGGGCGACAGGGGCTGGAAACACCATATATTTT. This chain connects TRBV10-2 to TRBJ1-3; 8 nucleotides align to TRBD1. J lost 2 bases, V lost 6 bases, and 3 bases had no gene match. Germline V gene data show CDR1 as WSHSY and CDR2 as SAAADI. The CDR3 is made up of 14 amino acids.

The table lists this clonotype with many counts. The chain carries TRBV13 and TRBJ2-5, with a possible D match to TRBD2 (6 bases). This CDR3 has 13 amino acids. Germline CDR1 is PRHDT and CDR2 is FYEKMQ (reference sequence). V was trimmed by 4 bases and J by 5 bases, leaving 11 bases between them. The CDR3 nucleotides are TGTGCCAGCAGCTCCCGGGGGTGGGAGACCCAGTACTTC. Translation: CASSSRGWETQYF.

About this clonotype: One end of the junction varies from germline; a read error may be responsible. The chain joins TRBV7-9 to TRBJ1-2, with 9 bases identical to TRBD1. The CDR3 covers 17 residues. Germline V gives CDR1 SEHNR, CDR2 FQNEAQ (reference sequence). The CDR3 DNA reads as TGTGCCACCAGCCCCCACAGACAGGGGGGACTTAACTATGGCTACACCTTC. It specifies CATSPHRQGGLNYGYTF. Full variable domain (rest looked up from reference TRBV7-9 and TRBJ1-2): DTGVSQNPRHKITKRGQNVTFRCDPISEHNRLYWYRQTLGQGPEFLTYFQNEAQLEKSRLLSDRFSAERPKGSFSTLEIQRTEQGDSAMYLCATSPHRQGGLNYGYTFGSGTRLTVV.

At least ten counts were recorded for this clonotype. This sequence joins TRBV2 and TRBJ1-1; TRBD1 aligns across 7 bases. The CDR3 covers 11 residues. CDR1 and CDR2 from the germline V gene are SNHLY and FYNNEI. J was trimmed by 11 bases and V by 3 bases; bases with no gene match: 3. This CDR3 is CASSDRGFAFF. The DNA of the CDR3 is TGTGCCAGCAGTGACAGGGGGTTCGCTTTCTTT.

This clonotype has a count of ten or more. V gene TRBV2 combines with J gene TRBJ2-2; D remains ambiguous. V dropped 8 bases and J dropped 4 bases, with 8 bases sitting between them. In germline, CDR1 is SNHLY, CDR2 FYNNEI. This CDR3 contains 12 residues. CDR3 nucleotide sequence: TGTGCCAGCGGCTATAGCACCGGGGAGCTGTTTTTT. Translated, it gives CASGYSTGELFF.

This clonotype has just a few counts. The chain joins TRBV29-1 to TRBJ1-2; tentative D call: TRBD1 (6 bases). The CDR3 loop spans 14 amino acids. Trimming removed 4 bases from V and 4 bases from J, with 16 bases in between. Germline V gene data show CDR1 as SQVTM and CDR2 as ANQGSEA. The chain's CDR3 is CSVARLGGTYGYTF. In DNA, the CDR3 is TGCAGCGTTGCCCGCCTAGGGGGGACCTATGGCTACACCTTC.

This clonotype has a count of ten or more. The chain couples TRBV12-3 or TRBV12-4 to TRBJ2-1; 13 bases agree with TRBD2. The CDR3 runs 18 residues. Losses at the gene ends were 6 bases for V and 7 bases for J; bases not matched to a gene: 15. The CDR3 loop reads CASSQEGLAGIFWNEQFF. For the CDR3, the DNA is TGTGCCAGCAGCCAGGAGGGACTAGCGGGGATCTTTTGGAATGAGCAGTTCTTC.

This chain uses TRBV2 with TRBJ1-5, with a weak D call TRBD1 (6 bases). The V and J ends lost 6 bases and 0 bases respectively, with 24 bases between them. Germline values: CDR1 SNHLY, CDR2 FYNNEI. This CDR3 comprises 19 residues. In DNA form, the CDR3 reads TGTGCCAGCAGCATCCCGATTGGGACACCACCCTTTAGCAATCAGCCCCAGCATTTT. Translation gives CASSIPIGTPPFSNQPQHF.

There are a few counts of this clonotype. V gene TRBV5-1 combines with J gene TRBJ1-1; D is possibly TRBD1 (6 bases). V lost 4 bases and J 8 bases, leaving 15 bases between the germline ends. Germline CDR1 is SGHRS and CDR2 is YFSETQ. This CDR3 has 13 amino acids. DNA of the CDR3: TGCGCCAGCAGCCGGGGGGCTCCGAAGGAAGCTTTCTTT. Translating it yields CASSRGAPKEAFF.

Note on this clonotype: Relative to the germline gene, one junction end is altered; a read error may explain this. The J gene is TRBJ1-3, the V gene TRBV6-1; 8 bases agree with TRBD1. CDR1 is MNHNS and CDR2 is SASEGT in the germline V gene. This CDR3 has 18 amino acids. The CDR3, as DNA: TGTACCAGCAGTCCACCACCTGGACAGGGCTCGTCTGGAAACACCATATATTTT. It is translated as CTSSPPPGQGSSGNTIYF.

This clonotype was observed a few times. The chain has TRBV15 and TRBJ1-3; D unclear. The CDR3 has 16 residues. Germline lookup yields CDR1 LNHNV and CDR2 YYDKDF (reference sequence). V lost 1 base and J lost 4, with 14 bases in between. The CDR3 nucleotides are TGTGCCACCAGCAGAGCTGAGGGTAGCACCGGAAACACCATATATTTT. Its translation: CATSRAEGSTGNTIYF.

This clonotype came up many times. This chain connects TRBV7-9 to TRBJ2-5; 10 nucleotides match TRBD2. The CDR3 has 14 residues. In germline, CDR1 is SEHNR, CDR2 FQNEAQ (reference sequence). V lost 5 bases, J lost 4 bases, and 4 bases stayed unmatched. CDR3 loop: CASSPRTSGETQYF. In DNA, the CDR3 is TGTGCCAGCAGCCCGAGGACTAGCGGAGAGACCCAGTACTTC.

This clonotype was counted ten times or more. This chain uses TRBV30 with TRBJ1-1; no firm D call. V was trimmed by 0 bases and J by 2 bases, leaving 1 base between them. The germline V gene encodes CDR1 GTSNPN and CDR2 SVGIG (reference sequence). The CDR3 totals 11 residues. For the CDR3, the DNA is TGTGCCTGGAGTGTAAACACTGAAGCTTTCTTT. This encodes CAWSVNTEAFF.

This clonotype was counted ten times or more. The chain has TRBV11-2 and TRBJ2-1; D possibly corresponds to TRBD2 (5 bases). Germline-derived CDR1 and CDR2 are SGHAT and FQNNGV. The CDR3 totals 15 residues. V was trimmed by 0 bases and J by 2 bases, leaving 8 bases between them. As DNA, the CDR3 is TGTGCCAGCAGCTTAGAACGGACTCCCTACAATGAGCAGTTCTTC. Protein: CASSLERTPYNEQFF.

The sample holds a few counts of this clonotype. The chain is built from TRBV12-3 or TRBV12-4 and TRBJ2-2; 7 bases line up with TRBD1. The CDR3 consists of 16 residues. V trimming: 6 bases; J trimming: 0 bases; junction bases outside the gene matches: 7. The CDR3 loop is CASSLTGVANTGELFF. The DNA for the CDR3 is TGTGCCAGCAGCCTTACAGGGGTGGCGAACACCGGGGAGCTGTTTTTT.

The sample holds many counts of this clonotype. The chain recombines TRBV7-9 with TRBJ2-5; D is possibly TRBD1 (5 bases). The CDR3 is made up of 13 amino acids. V was cut by 6 bases and J by 5 bases, with 13 bases left in between. In germline, CDR1 is SEHNR, CDR2 FQNEAQ (reference sequence). CDR3 residues: CASRTGSGETQYF. The CDR3, as DNA: TGTGCCAGCAGGACCGGGTCAGGGGAGACCCAGTACTTC.

This clonotype was counted many times. The rearrangement links TRBV5-5 to TRBJ2-2; perhaps TRBD1 as D (5 bases). The CDR3 is 15 amino acids. The germline gives CDR1 SGHKS, CDR2 YYEKEE (reference sequence). Trimming shortened V by 5 bases and J by 1 base, and 12 bases separated the two germline ends. CDR3 coding DNA: TGTGCCAGCAGATTAGGGGCGGTGAACACCGGGGAGCTGTTTTTT. Protein sequence: CASRLGAVNTGELFF.

This clonotype was seen a handful of times. This chain connects TRBV28 to TRBJ1-1; D not resolved. The length of the CDR3 is 15 residues. The germline CDR1 and CDR2 sequences are MDHEN and SYDVKM. The V end was cut by 2 bases, the J end by 1 base, with 11 bases between. DNA of the CDR3: TGTGCCAGCAGTTTAGGGCGTTTACAGAACACTGAAGCTTTCTTT. This encodes CASSLGRLQNTEAFF.

This clonotype was observed many times. This chain links TRBV7-8 with TRBJ2-4; the match to TRBD1 covers 7 bases. Germline V gives CDR1 SGHVS, CDR2 FQNEAQ. With 5 bases clipped from V and 6 bases from J, the junction kept 7 bases outside the gene matches. The CDR3 consists of 14 residues. The CDR3 DNA is TGTGCCAGCAGCACCTATAGGACAGGAAACATTCAGTACTTC. It is translated as CASSTYRTGNIQYF.

This clonotype was detected many times. The J gene is TRBJ2-7, the V gene TRBV20-1; D is possibly TRBD1 (6 bases). In germline, CDR1 is DFQATT, CDR2 SNEGSKA (reference sequence). V lost 6 bases to trimming and J lost 2 bases, with 17 bases between them. This CDR3 contains 14 residues. In nucleotides, the CDR3 is TGCAGTGCAACTTCGACGGGACACCCCTACGAGCAGTACTTC. As protein: CSATSTGHPYEQYF.

This clonotype was recorded a few times. The chain carries TRBV7-9 and TRBJ2-2; TRBD2 might be the D (6 bases). This CDR3 spans 15 amino acids. V was trimmed by 4 bases and J by 7 bases, leaving 16 bases between them. From germline, CDR1 is SEHNR and CDR2 FQNEAQ (reference sequence). For the CDR3, the DNA is TGTGCCAGCAGCTACCGGGACTCGTTCGGCGGGGAGCTGTTTTTT. It translates to CASSYRDSFGGELFF. Using reference TRBV7-9 and TRBJ2-2 for the parts outside the CDR3, the full variable domain is DTGVSQNPRHKITKRGQNVTFRCDPISEHNRLYWYRQTLGQGPEFLTYFQNEAQLEKSRLLSDRFSAERPKGSFSTLEIQRTEQGDSAMYLCASSYRDSFGGELFFGEGSRLTVL.